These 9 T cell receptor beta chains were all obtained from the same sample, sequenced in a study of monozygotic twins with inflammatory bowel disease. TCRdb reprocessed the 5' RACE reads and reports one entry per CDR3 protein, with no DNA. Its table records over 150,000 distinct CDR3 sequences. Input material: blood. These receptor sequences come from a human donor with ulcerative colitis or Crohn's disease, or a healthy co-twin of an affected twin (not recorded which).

This CDR3 reads CASSLVRLAGDEQFF. The chain is built from TRBV7-2 and TRBJ2-1; TCRdb names TRBD2, which stays unverified in the absence of DNA. Germline-derived CDR1 and CDR2 are SGHTA and FQGNSA. The CDR3 consists of 15 residues.

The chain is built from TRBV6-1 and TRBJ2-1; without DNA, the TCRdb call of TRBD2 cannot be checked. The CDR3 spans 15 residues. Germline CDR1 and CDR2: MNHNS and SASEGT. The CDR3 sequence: CASSERLAGYNEQFF.

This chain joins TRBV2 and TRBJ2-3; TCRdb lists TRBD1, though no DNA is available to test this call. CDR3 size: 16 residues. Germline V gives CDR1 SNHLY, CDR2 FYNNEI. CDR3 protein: CASSDDRGVSADTQYF.

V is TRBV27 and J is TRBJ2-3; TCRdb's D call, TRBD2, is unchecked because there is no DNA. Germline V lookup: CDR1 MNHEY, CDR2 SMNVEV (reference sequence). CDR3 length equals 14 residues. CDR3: CASSSTSGTDTQYF.

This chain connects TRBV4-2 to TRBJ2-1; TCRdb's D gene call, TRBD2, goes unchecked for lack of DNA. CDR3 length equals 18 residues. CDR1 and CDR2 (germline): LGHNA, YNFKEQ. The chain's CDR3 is CASSQEPYQRGLYNEQFF.

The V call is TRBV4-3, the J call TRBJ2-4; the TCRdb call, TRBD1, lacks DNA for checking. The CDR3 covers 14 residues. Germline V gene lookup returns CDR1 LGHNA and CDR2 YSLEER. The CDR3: CASSQESGIHMQYF.

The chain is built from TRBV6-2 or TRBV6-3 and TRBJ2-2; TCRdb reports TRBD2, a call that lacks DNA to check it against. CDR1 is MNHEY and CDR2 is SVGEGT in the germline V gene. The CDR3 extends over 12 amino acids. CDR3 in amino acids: CATGLASGELFF.

CDR3: CSAPPSGGETQYF. The chain joins TRBV20-1 to TRBJ2-5; with no DNA, the TCRdb D assignment of TRBD2 cannot be verified. CDR1 and CDR2 from the germline V gene are DFQATT and SNEGSKA (reference sequence). The CDR3 length is 13 residues.

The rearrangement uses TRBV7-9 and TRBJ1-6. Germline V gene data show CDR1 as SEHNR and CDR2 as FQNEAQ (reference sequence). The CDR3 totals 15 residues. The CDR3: CASSLGQPYNSPLHF.